The 22 T cell receptor beta chains below come from one sample, sequenced in a study of blood T cell repertoires in COVID-19. Method: immunoSEQ multiplex PCR; TCRdb's copy keeps in-frame clones and lacks some. The profile shows 210,000 or so clones, 92% of them singletons. The sample comprised peripheral blood. Every receptor here comes from a young man with acute or convalescent COVID-19.

The J gene is TRBJ2-1, the V gene TRBV9, with 7 positions matching TRBD1. The CDR3 has 14 residues. Germline V gene sequence: CDR1 SGDLS, CDR2 YYNGEE. Unmatched junction bases numbered 1, after V lost 0 bases and J lost 4 bases. CDR3 in amino acids: CASSVGRGYNEQFF. Written as DNA, the CDR3 is TGTGCCAGCAGCGTAGGCAGGGGGTACAATGAGCAGTTCTTC.

The chain is built from TRBV3-1 (or the pseudogene TRBV3-2) and TRBJ2-7; 10 nucleotides match TRBD2. Germline assignment: CDR1 LGHDT and CDR2 YNNKEL (reference sequence). J was trimmed by 4 bases and V by 0 bases; bases with no gene match: 6. This CDR3 region has 16 residues. For the CDR3, the DNA is TGTGCCAGCAGCCAAGAGAGAGCGGGGGGGCCTTACGAGCAGTACTTC. The encoded protein is CASSQERAGGPYEQYF.

J is TRBJ2-7 and V is TRBV3-1 (or the pseudogene TRBV3-2), with TRBD2 matching over 12 bases. V trimming: 5 bases; J trimming: 3 bases; junction bases outside the gene matches: 2. This CDR3 comprises 14 residues. The germline CDR1 and CDR2 sequences are LGHDT and YNNKEL (reference sequence). CDR3: CASSALAGGYEQYF. CDR3 nucleotide sequence: TGTGCCAGCAGCGCACTAGCGGGGGGCTACGAGCAGTACTTC.

The chain couples TRBV7-9 to TRBJ2-7, with 9 bases identical to TRBD1. Germline V gene data show CDR1 as SEHNR and CDR2 as FQNEAQ (reference sequence). The CDR3 runs to 14 residues. Trimming at V came to 5 bases and at J to 3 bases, leaving 5 bases not matched to a gene. Here the CDR3 DNA reads TGTGCCAGCAGCCCACCGACAGGGGGCTACGAGCAGTACTTC. Translated: CASSPPTGGYEQYF.

The V gene is TRBV5-1, the J gene TRBJ1-4, with 7 bases matching TRBD1. CDR3 length: 15 residues. V was pared by 9 bases and J by 3 bases, with 11 bases of the junction left unmatched. Germline V CDR1 and CDR2: SGHRS, YFSETQ. DNA for the CDR3: TGCGCCACCAAAAGCGGGGGGACAGCTAATGAAAAACTGTTTTTT. Residues: CATKSGGTANEKLFF.

The J gene is TRBJ2-5, the V gene TRBV3-1 (or the pseudogene TRBV3-2); a possible D gene is TRBD1 (6 bases). This CDR3 is built from 16 residues. Germline V gene lookup returns CDR1 LGHDT and CDR2 YNNKEL (reference sequence). V was shortened by 0 bases and J by 3 bases, with 14 bases between the two germline ends. CDR3 residues: CASSQDRSQGKETQYF. DNA of the CDR3: TGTGCCAGCAGCCAAGATCGAAGTCAGGGGAAAGAGACCCAGTACTTC.

This chain links TRBV5-1 with TRBJ2-1, with 7 positions matching TRBD1. Germline CDR1 reads SGHRS; CDR2 reads YFSETQ. CDR3 length equals 15 residues. J gave up 0 bases and V 5 bases, and 5 bases lay outside the gene matches. The CDR3 protein is CASRARQGSYNEQFF. For the CDR3, the DNA is TGCGCCAGCAGGGCAAGACAGGGCTCCTACAATGAGCAGTTCTTC.

The V and J genes are TRBV28 and TRBJ2-3; D is ambiguous. CDR3 size: 13 residues. Trimming pared 6 bases from V and 0 bases from J, leaving 7 bases between. Germline-derived CDR1 and CDR2 are MDHEN and SYDVKM. CDR3 in DNA: TGTGCCAGCAGAGAACAAAGCACAGATACGCAGTATTTT. This gives the protein CASREQSTDTQYF.

The gene calls are TRBV28 and TRBJ2-2, with 10 bases lining up with TRBD1. V lost 4 bases, J lost 8 bases, and 7 bases stayed unmatched. Looked up from germline, CDR1 is MDHEN and CDR2 is SYDVKM. The CDR3 is made up of 15 amino acids. This CDR3 is CASSSPGQGRGELFF. The CDR3 nucleotides read TGTGCCAGCAGTTCCCCGGGACAGGGGAGGGGGGAGCTGTTTTTT. The variable domain in full, completed from reference TRBV28 and TRBJ2-2, reads DVKVTQSSRYLVKRTGEKVFLECVQDMDHENMFWYRQDPGLGLRLIYFSYDVKMKEKGDIPEGYSVSREKKERFSLILESASTNQTSMYLCASSSPGQGRGELFFGEGSRLTVL.

This chain links TRBV27 with TRBJ1-1, with TRBD1 matching 7 bases. The length of the CDR3 is 15 residues. CDR1 is MNHEY and CDR2 is SMNVEV in the germline V gene (reference sequence). Trimming cost V 5 bases and J 1 base; bases outside gene matches: 7. The CDR3 nucleotides read TGTGCCAGCAGTATCCTCCGGGACAGGAACACTGAAGCTTTCTTT. It yields the protein CASSILRDRNTEAFF.

The chain uses TRBV7-2 and TRBJ2-7, with TRBD2 identical over 7 bases. The CDR3 is made up of 17 amino acids. V lost 2 bases, J lost 2 bases, and 12 bases stayed unmatched. Germline V gene sequence: CDR1 SGHTA, CDR2 FQGNSA. The CDR3 DNA is TGTGCCAGCAGCTTAAACAGCGGGACCTTCTCTCCCTACGAGCAGTACTTC. Its translation: CASSLNSGTFSPYEQYF.

V and J are TRBV2 and TRBJ2-1; D gene unclear. V was cut by 4 bases and J by 5 bases, with 12 bases left in between. Germline lookup yields CDR1 SNHLY and CDR2 FYNNEI. CDR3 length: 14 amino acids. For the CDR3, the DNA is TGTGCCAGCAGTGTGGAGTTCAGCCACAATGAGCAGTTCTTC. This sequence encodes CASSVEFSHNEQFF. The full variable domain, in which reference TRBV2 and TRBJ2-1 provide the parts outside the CDR3, is EPEVTQTPSHQVTQMGQEVILRCVPISNHLYFYWYRQILGQKVEFLVSFYNNEISEKSEIFDDQFSVERPDGSNFTLKIRSTKLEDSAMYFCASSVEFSHNEQFFGPGTRLTVL.

This clone appeared once. The rearrangement joins TRBV7-3 to TRBJ2-1; TRBD2 aligns across 9 bases. The CDR3 consists of 16 residues. The V and J ends lost 1 base and 3 bases, in that order; junction bases with no gene match: 4. In germline, CDR1 is SGHTA, CDR2 FQGTGA. CDR3 residues: CASSLMSGGSYNEQFF. The DNA of the CDR3 is TGTGCCAGCAGCTTAATGAGCGGGGGGAGCTACAATGAGCAGTTCTTC. Full variable domain (outside the CDR3, taken from reference TRBV7-3 and TRBJ2-1): GAGVSQTPSNKVTEKGKYVELRCDPISGHTALYWYRQSLGQGPEFLIYFQGTGAADDSGLPNDRFFAVRPEGSVSTLKIQRTERGDSAVYLCASSLMSGGSYNEQFFGPGTRLTVL.

The genes are TRBV6-5 and TRBJ1-2; D remains ambiguous. The length of the CDR3 is 13 residues. CDR1 is MNHEY and CDR2 is SVGAGI in the germline V gene. Trimming cost V 5 bases and J 4 bases, with 11 bases left between them. The CDR3: CASSRDTAYGYTF. As DNA, the CDR3 is TGTGCCAGCAGTCGCGACACTGCCTATGGCTACACCTTC.

The chain carries TRBV12-3 or TRBV12-4 and TRBJ1-1; perhaps TRBD1 as D (5 bases). Between the trimmed V and J ends, which lost 6 bases and 9 bases, there was a span of 14 bases. The CDR3 has 12 amino acids. CDR3 sequence (DNA): TGTGCCAGCAGCCCTCTCGCGGACAAAGCTTTCTTT. Its translation is CASSPLADKAFF.

The J gene is TRBJ2-6, the V gene TRBV3-1 (or the pseudogene TRBV3-2); D remains unclear. Per germline, CDR1 LGHDT and CDR2 YNNKEL (reference sequence). Trimming took 4 bases from V and 0 from J, leaving 4 bases between them. CDR3 length: 14 residues. The CDR3 reads CASSRSSGANVLTF. Here the CDR3 DNA reads TGTGCCAGCAGCCGGAGCTCTGGGGCCAACGTCCTGACTTTC.

This clone was recorded only once. The chain employs TRBV6-5 and TRBJ1-1, with D possibly being TRBD1 (6 bases). The CDR3 has 14 amino acids. In germline, CDR1 is MNHEY, CDR2 SVGAGI. The V end lost 7 bases, the J end lost 6 bases, and 18 bases lay between the germline ends. For the CDR3, the DNA is TGTGCCAGCATCTCCCCCAGGGGCTTCGCTGAAGCTTTCTTT. This translates into CASISPRGFAEAFF.

This chain connects TRBV3-1 (or the pseudogene TRBV3-2) to TRBJ2-2; D is unclear. Trimming left V 4 bases short and J 8 bases short, with 17 bases between. The CDR3 has 15 amino acids. Germline loops: CDR1 LGHDT, CDR2 YNNKEL (reference sequence). The CDR3 DNA follows: TGTGCCAGCAGCCGAACCACTTTTAGTCGAGGGGAGCTGTTTTTT. Its translation: CASSRTTFSRGELFF.

A single count supports this clone. The chain links TRBV7-9 to TRBJ1-4; TRBD1 might be the D (6 bases). CDR1 is SEHNR and CDR2 is FQNEAQ in the germline V gene (reference sequence). Trimming took 8 bases from V and 5 from J, leaving 18 bases between them. The CDR3 has 15 residues. The CDR3 bases are TGTGCCAGCGGTTTCGTTCCGGACAGAAATGAAAAACTGTTTTTT. This encodes CASGFVPDRNEKLFF.

V gene TRBV24-1 combines with J gene TRBJ1-2; D call uncertain. Trimming shortened V by 5 bases and J by 4 bases, and 10 bases separated the two germline ends. From germline, CDR1 is KGHDR and CDR2 SFDVKD. CDR3 length: 13 residues. CDR3 in DNA: TGTGCCACCAGTGGAGGATTCCCCTATGGCTACACCTTC. The encoded protein is CATSGGFPYGYTF.

The J gene is TRBJ1-2, the V gene TRBV5-1; D uncertain. V gave up 5 bases and J gave up 4 bases, with 15 bases separating them. The CDR3 runs to 14 residues. CDR1 is SGHRS, CDR2 YFSETQ, per germline. The CDR3 DNA follows: TGCGCCAGCAGATCCGACCCGGGAATCTATGGCTACACCTTC. This sequence encodes CASRSDPGIYGYTF.

This clone was detected only a few times. The rearrangement links TRBV5-4 to TRBJ1-6; maybe TRBD1 (5 bases). Germline CDR1 reads SGHNT; CDR2 reads YYREEE (reference sequence). Trimming removed 1 base from V and 10 bases from J, with 15 bases in between. This CDR3 contains 15 residues. As DNA, the CDR3 is TGTGCCAGCAGCTTGTTGCCGGACAAACGCTCACCCCTCCACTTT. Amino acid sequence: CASSLLPDKRSPLHF.